Listed here are 25 T cell receptor beta chains from one sample, sequenced in a study of cytomegalovirus exposure and HLA in healthy donors. In the PCR, 60 Vbeta and 13 Jbeta primers were used. Libraries were prepared by immunoSEQ multiplex PCR; TCRdb keeps only in-frame clonotypes and omits some of them. The sample shows around 150,000 clones, roughly 72% of them seen only once. Material: PBMCs. Receptors originate from a man between 35 and 55 years old in good health and CMV-seronegative.

J is TRBJ2-3 and V is TRBV27; D is perhaps TRBD2 (6 bases). V was shortened by 5 bases and J by 2 bases, with 17 bases between the two germline ends. This CDR3 contains 16 residues. Per the germline V gene, CDR1 is MNHEY and CDR2 is SMNVEV (reference sequence). CDR3 amino acids: CASSASWGDHTDTQYF. The CDR3, as DNA: TGTGCCAGCAGTGCCTCCTGGGGGGACCACACAGATACGCAGTATTTT.

The CDR3 loop reads CAWSVRTDYGYTF. CDR3 nucleotides: TGTGCCTGGAGTGTAAGGACAGATTATGGCTACACCTTC. The J gene is TRBJ1-2, the V gene TRBV30; the D gene is possibly TRBD1 (6 bases). Germline V gives CDR1 GTSNPN, CDR2 SVGIG (reference sequence). The germline V and J ends were trimmed by 0 bases and 5 bases, with 10 bases remaining between them. The CDR3 consists of 13 residues.

There are a few counts of this clone. The chain combines TRBV6-5 with TRBJ1-5; D perhaps matches TRBD1 (5 bases). CDR3 size: 15 residues. The V end was cut by 0 bases, the J end by 5 bases, with 11 bases between. The germline V gene has CDR1 MNHEY and CDR2 SVGAGI. The CDR3 region has the DNA TGTGCCAGCAGTTACTCGGGGGGAGTTGATCAGCCCCAGCATTTT. It codes for CASSYSGGVDQPQHF.

The chain combines TRBV5-1 with TRBJ1-4, with 9 positions matching TRBD1. J lost 6 bases, V lost 4 bases, and 13 bases had no gene match. The CDR3 is 17 residues long. Germline CDR1 SGHRS, CDR2 YFSETQ. The CDR3 DNA is TGCGCCAGCAGCCGCCGCGGGACCGGGACAGGGCATGAAAAACTGTTTTTT. It encodes CASSRRGTGTGHEKLFF. The complete variable domain, with remaining parts taken from reference TRBV5-1 and TRBJ1-4, reads KAGVTQTPRYLIKTRGQQVTLSCSPISGHRSVSWYQQTPGQGLQFLFEYFSETQRNKGNFPGRFSGRQFSNSRSEMNVSTLELGDSALYLCASSRRGTGTGHEKLFFGSGTQLSVL.

V is TRBV7-7 and J is TRBJ2-1; 12 bases line up with TRBD1. J was trimmed by 7 bases and V by 5 bases; bases with no gene match: 3. Germline V gene lookup returns CDR1 SSHAT and CDR2 FNYEAQ (reference sequence). The length of the CDR3 is 14 residues. The CDR3: CASSVGQGANEQFF. Written as DNA, the CDR3 is TGTGCCAGCAGCGTGGGACAGGGGGCTAATGAGCAGTTCTTC. Combining the CDR3 with reference TRBV7-7 and TRBJ2-1 gives the whole variable domain GAGVSQSPRYKVTKRGQDVTLRCDPISSHATLYWYQQALGQGPEFLTYFNYEAQPDKSGLPSDRFSAERPEGSISTLTIQRTEQRDSAMYRCASSVGQGANEQFFGPGTRLTVL.

The genes are TRBV5-4 and TRBJ1-1; D remains unclear. Germline CDR1 SGHNT, CDR2 YYREEE (reference sequence). The CDR3 totals 15 residues. V lost 5 bases and J lost 0, with 14 bases in between. The CDR3 region is CASRPNTPMNTEAFF. CDR3 DNA: TGTGCCAGCAGACCGAACACCCCCATGAACACTGAAGCTTTCTTT.

The V call is TRBV20-1, the J call TRBJ1-2; D perhaps matches TRBD1 (6 bases). The length of the CDR3 is 11 residues. V was pared by 3 bases and J by 8 bases, with 10 bases between. CDR1 DFQATT and CDR2 SNEGSKA come from the germline V gene (reference sequence). The CDR3 DNA is TGCAGTGCTAGGACAGGAAGGGGCTACACCTTC. It codes for CSARTGRGYTF.

This rearrangement joins TRBV6-5 to TRBJ2-2; D remains ambiguous. The CDR3 runs to 14 residues. V was pared by 5 bases and J by 3 bases, with 10 bases between. In germline, CDR1 is MNHEY, CDR2 SVGAGI. The CDR3 region is CASSAPQYTGELFF. As DNA, the CDR3 is TGTGCCAGCAGTGCCCCCCAGTACACCGGGGAGCTGTTTTTT.

The gene calls are TRBV2 and TRBJ1-1, with D unclear. The CDR3 has 16 amino acids. Germline V CDR1 and CDR2: SNHLY, FYNNEI. The V end was cut by 1 base, the J end by 6 bases, with 18 bases between. CDR3: CASSEVGRGFLAEAFF. CDR3 bases: TGTGCCAGCAGTGAAGTCGGACGGGGTTTTTTGGCTGAAGCTTTCTTT.

The chain has TRBV5-1 and TRBJ2-7; 7 nucleotides agree with TRBD1. Germline values: CDR1 SGHRS, CDR2 YFSETQ. Trimming took 5 bases from V and 2 from J; bases not matched to a gene: 7. This CDR3 region has 14 residues. The CDR3 DNA sequence: TGCGCCAGCAGGGTTGACACAGGGGCCTACGAGCAGTACTTC. Translation: CASRVDTGAYEQYF.

The rearrangement joins TRBV6-6 to TRBJ1-6; 7 nucleotides line up with TRBD1. The V gene end was trimmed by 0 bases and the J gene end by 10 bases; junction bases not matched to a gene: 6. The CDR3 is made up of 15 amino acids. From germline, CDR1 is MNHNY and CDR2 SVGAGI (reference sequence). The CDR3 reads CASSYSGQTDSPLHF. The CDR3 DNA reads as TGTGCCAGCAGTTACTCGGGACAGACTGACTCACCCCTCCACTTT.

V is TRBV28 and J is TRBJ2-6, with D possibly matching TRBD1 (6 bases). The CDR3 loop spans 18 amino acids. Germline V gene data show CDR1 as MDHEN and CDR2 as SYDVKM. V was cut by 5 bases and J by 0 bases, with 17 bases left in between. CDR3 sequence: CASSDWTQGFSGANVLTF. As DNA, the CDR3 is TGTGCCAGCAGTGACTGGACCCAGGGGTTCTCTGGGGCCAACGTCCTGACTTTC.

CDR3 sequence: CASSSPGTALLYSNQPQHF. In DNA form, the CDR3 reads TGTGCCAGCAGTTCCCCCGGGACAGCATTACTCTATAGCAATCAGCCCCAGCATTTT. The genes are TRBV28 and TRBJ1-5; 7 nucleotides line up with TRBD1. The CDR3 is made up of 19 amino acids. Trimming removed 4 bases from V and 0 bases from J; junction bases left unmatched: 15. Germline CDR1 MDHEN, CDR2 SYDVKM.

This chain uses TRBV9 with TRBJ2-1, with 8 bases lining up with TRBD1. In germline, CDR1 is SGDLS, CDR2 YYNGEE. The V gene end was trimmed by 3 bases and the J gene end by 0 bases; junction bases not matched to a gene: 8. The CDR3 runs 17 residues. CDR3 residues: CASSADTTGGSYNEQFF. DNA of the CDR3: TGTGCCAGCAGCGCCGATACTACAGGGGGCTCCTACAATGAGCAGTTCTTC.

The gene calls are TRBV5-4 and TRBJ2-7; TRBD1 aligns across 12 bases. CDR3 size: 15 residues. Germline values: CDR1 SGHNT, CDR2 YYREEE (reference sequence). The ends lost 3 bases at V and 6 bases at J; junction bases unmatched: 7. The CDR3 loop reads CASSSPGQGASEQYF. For the CDR3, the DNA is TGTGCCAGCAGCTCTCCGGGACAGGGGGCGTCCGAGCAGTACTTC. The full variable domain, rest sourced from reference TRBV5-4 and TRBJ2-7, is ETGVTQSPTHLIKTRGQQVTLRCSSQSGHNTVSWYQQALGQGPQFIFQYYREEENGRGNFPPRFSGLQFPNYSSELNVNALELDDSALYLCASSSPGQGASEQYFGPGTRLTVT.

The chain has TRBV6-5 and TRBJ1-1; tentative D call: TRBD1 (6 bases). The CDR3 has 11 amino acids. V gave up 10 bases and J gave up 7 bases, with 13 bases separating them. Germline CDR1 MNHEY, CDR2 SVGAGI. The CDR3 region is CATEGGYEAFF. The CDR3 region has the DNA TGTGCCACCGAAGGGGGTTATGAAGCTTTCTTT.

This chain's CDR3 is CASSQGYRRTQETQYF. DNA for the CDR3: TGCGCCAGCAGCCAAGGTTACCGGAGGACCCAAGAGACCCAGTACTTC. The genes are TRBV4-1 and TRBJ2-5; maybe TRBD2 (5 bases). CDR1 is MGHRA, CDR2 YSYEKL, per germline. This CDR3 comprises 16 residues. With 1 base removed from V and 1 base from J, the gap between germline ends came to 13 bases.

In this sample, this clone turned up a few times. The V call is TRBV27, the J call TRBJ2-4, with D uncertain. Trimming removed 5 bases at V and 0 bases at J, with 8 bases between. The length of the CDR3 is 14 residues. CDR1 MNHEY and CDR2 SMNVEV come from the germline V gene (reference sequence). CDR3 coding DNA: TGTGCCAGCAGTGTGACAAGAGCCAAAAACATTCAGTACTTC. Protein sequence: CASSVTRAKNIQYF.

J is TRBJ2-5 and V is TRBV5-1, with 9 bases matching TRBD2. The CDR3 runs 16 residues. Germline lookup yields CDR1 SGHRS and CDR2 YFSETQ. V lost 1 base, J lost 4 bases, and 8 bases stayed unmatched. The CDR3 DNA follows: TGCGCCAGCAGCTTGTCGCTAGCGGGGACGTCAGAGACCCAGTACTTC. As protein: CASSLSLAGTSETQYF. The complete variable domain, with remaining parts taken from reference TRBV5-1 and TRBJ2-5, reads KAGVTQTPRYLIKTRGQQVTLSCSPISGHRSVSWYQQTPGQGLQFLFEYFSETQRNKGNFPGRFSGRQFSNSRSEMNVSTLELGDSALYLCASSLSLAGTSETQYFGPGTRLLVL.

V is TRBV7-9 and J is TRBJ1-1; no clear D gene. The ends were cut back, 4 bases at V and 0 bases at J, with 9 bases in the middle. The CDR3 is made up of 14 amino acids. Germline values: CDR1 SEHNR, CDR2 FQNEAQ (reference sequence). The CDR3 here is CASSSGKMNTEAFF. CDR3 nucleotides: TGTGCCAGCAGCTCCGGGAAGATGAACACTGAAGCTTTCTTT.

The gene calls are TRBV7-8 and TRBJ1-4, with 7 bases that match TRBD1. V was clipped by 5 bases and J by 4 bases; unmatched bases: 7. This CDR3 contains 15 residues. Germline loops: CDR1 SGHVS, CDR2 FQNEAQ. CDR3 sequence: CASSLRGTVNEKLFF. Written as DNA, the CDR3 is TGTGCCAGCAGCCTCCGCGGGACAGTTAATGAAAAACTGTTTTTT.

The chain links TRBV28 to TRBJ1-1; unclear D gene. V lost 2 bases and J lost 7, with 5 bases in between. The length of the CDR3 is 11 residues. Germline CDR1 MDHEN, CDR2 SYDVKM. CDR3 amino acids: CASSLVHEAFF. For the CDR3, the DNA is TGTGCCAGCAGTTTAGTACATGAAGCTTTCTTT.

The genes are TRBV14 and TRBJ2-1; the match to TRBD2 covers 13 bases. Germline CDR1 and CDR2: SGHDN and FVKESK. The V segment lost 5 bases and the J segment 9 bases; nucleotides outside the gene matches: 7. The CDR3 spans 15 residues. The chain's CDR3 is CASSNGLAGVSEQFF. CDR3 DNA sequence: TGTGCCAGCAGCAACGGACTAGCGGGAGTGAGTGAGCAGTTCTTC.

The chain carries TRBV7-2 and TRBJ1-1; D may be TRBD1 (5 bases). Looked up from germline, CDR1 is SGHTA and CDR2 is FQGNSA. Between the trimmed V and J ends, which lost 4 bases and 5 bases, there was a span of 11 bases. The CDR3 consists of 13 residues. This chain's CDR3 is CASSSQGGTEAFF. DNA for the CDR3: TGTGCCAGCAGCTCCCAGGGAGGAACTGAAGCTTTCTTT.

The chain uses TRBV5-1 and TRBJ2-5; 8 bases align to TRBD1. This CDR3 is built from 16 residues. Trimming cost V 2 bases and J 1 base; bases outside gene matches: 7. Germline V gives CDR1 SGHRS, CDR2 YFSETQ. The CDR3 sequence: CASSFRQGFTQETQYF. The CDR3 nucleotides are TGCGCCAGCAGCTTCAGACAGGGGTTCACCCAAGAGACCCAGTACTTC. The whole variable domain, filled in from reference TRBV5-1 and TRBJ2-5, reads KAGVTQTPRYLIKTRGQQVTLSCSPISGHRSVSWYQQTPGQGLQFLFEYFSETQRNKGNFPGRFSGRQFSNSRSEMNVSTLELGDSALYLCASSFRQGFTQETQYFGPGTRLLVL.